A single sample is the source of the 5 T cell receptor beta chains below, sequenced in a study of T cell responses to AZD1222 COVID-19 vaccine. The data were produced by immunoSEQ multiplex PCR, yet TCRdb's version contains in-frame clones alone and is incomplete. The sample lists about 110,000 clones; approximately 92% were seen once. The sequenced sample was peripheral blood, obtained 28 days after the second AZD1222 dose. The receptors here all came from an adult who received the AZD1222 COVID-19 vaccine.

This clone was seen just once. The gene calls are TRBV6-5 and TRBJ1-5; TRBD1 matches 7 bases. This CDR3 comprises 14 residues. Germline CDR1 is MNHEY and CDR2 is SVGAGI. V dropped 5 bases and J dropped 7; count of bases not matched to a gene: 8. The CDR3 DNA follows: TGTGCCAGCAGTCGCCAGGGGGGCGGGCAGCCCCAGCATTTT. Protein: CASSRQGGGQPQHF.

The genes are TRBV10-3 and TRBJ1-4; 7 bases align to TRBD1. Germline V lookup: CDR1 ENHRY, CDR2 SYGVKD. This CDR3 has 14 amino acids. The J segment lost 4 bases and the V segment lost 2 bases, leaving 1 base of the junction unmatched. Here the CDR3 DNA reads TGTGCCATCAGTGAGGACAGGGATAATGAAAAACTGTTTTTT. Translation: CAISEDRDNEKLFF.

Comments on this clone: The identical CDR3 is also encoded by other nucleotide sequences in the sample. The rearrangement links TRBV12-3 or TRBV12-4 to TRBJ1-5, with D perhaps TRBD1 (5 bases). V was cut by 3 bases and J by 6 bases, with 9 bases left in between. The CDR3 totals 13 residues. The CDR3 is CASSFDRGQPQHF. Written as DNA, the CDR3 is TGTGCCAGCAGTTTTGATAGGGGTCAGCCCCAGCATTTT.

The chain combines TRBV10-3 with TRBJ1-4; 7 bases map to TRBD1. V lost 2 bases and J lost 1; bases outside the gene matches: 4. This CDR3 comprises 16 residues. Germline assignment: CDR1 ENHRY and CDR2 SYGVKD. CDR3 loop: CAISEHRGETNEKLFF. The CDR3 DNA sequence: TGTGCCATCAGTGAGCACAGGGGAGAAACTAATGAAAAACTGTTTTTT.

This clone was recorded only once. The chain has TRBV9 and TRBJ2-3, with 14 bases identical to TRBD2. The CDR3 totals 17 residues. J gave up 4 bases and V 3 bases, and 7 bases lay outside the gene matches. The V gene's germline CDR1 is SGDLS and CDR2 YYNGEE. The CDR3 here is CASSELTSGGAADTQYF. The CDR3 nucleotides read TGTGCCAGCAGCGAACTGACTAGCGGGGGGGCAGCAGATACGCAGTATTTT.